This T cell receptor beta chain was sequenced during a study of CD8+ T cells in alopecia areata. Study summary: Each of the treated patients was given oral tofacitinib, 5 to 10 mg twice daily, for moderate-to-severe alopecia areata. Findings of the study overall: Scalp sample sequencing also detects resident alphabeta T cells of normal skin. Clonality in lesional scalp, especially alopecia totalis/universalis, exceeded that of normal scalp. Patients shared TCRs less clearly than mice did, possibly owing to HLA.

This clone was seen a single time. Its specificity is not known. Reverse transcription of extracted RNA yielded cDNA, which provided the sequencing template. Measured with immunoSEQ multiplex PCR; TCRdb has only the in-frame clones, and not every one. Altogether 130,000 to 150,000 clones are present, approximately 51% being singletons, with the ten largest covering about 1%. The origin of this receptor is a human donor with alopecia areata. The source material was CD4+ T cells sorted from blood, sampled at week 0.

For the CDR3, the DNA is TGCGCCAGCAGCTTACTAGCCGGCGAGCAGTACTTC. Protein product: CASSLLAGEQYF. The chain is built from TRBV5-1 and TRBJ2-7; possibly TRBD2 for D (6 bases). V was clipped by 2 bases and J by 6 bases, with 9 bases between them. CDR1 and CDR2 (germline): SGHRS, YFSETQ. The CDR3 has 12 amino acids. The variable domain in full, completed from reference TRBV5-1 and TRBJ2-7, reads KAGVTQTPRYLIKTRGQQVTLSCSPISGHRSVSWYQQTPGQGLQFLFEYFSETQRNKGNFPGRFSGRQFSNSRSEMNVSTLELGDSALYLCASSLLAGEQYFGPGTRLTVT.